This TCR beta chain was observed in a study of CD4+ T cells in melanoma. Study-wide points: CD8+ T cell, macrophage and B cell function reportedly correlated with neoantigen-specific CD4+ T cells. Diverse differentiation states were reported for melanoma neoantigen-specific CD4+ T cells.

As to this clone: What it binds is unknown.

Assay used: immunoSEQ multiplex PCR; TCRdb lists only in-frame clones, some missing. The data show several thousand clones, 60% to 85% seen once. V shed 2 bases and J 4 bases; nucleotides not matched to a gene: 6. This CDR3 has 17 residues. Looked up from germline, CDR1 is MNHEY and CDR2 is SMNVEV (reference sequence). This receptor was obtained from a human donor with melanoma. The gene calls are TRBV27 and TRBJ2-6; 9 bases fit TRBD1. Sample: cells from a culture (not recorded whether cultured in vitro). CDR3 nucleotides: TGTGCCAGCAGTTTAGGGACAGGGTTCGTGGGGGCCAACGTCCTGACTTTC. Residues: CASSLGTGFVGANVLTF.